The 23 T cell receptor beta chains given below trace back to one sample, sequenced in a study of blood T cell repertoires in COVID-19. Method: immunoSEQ multiplex PCR; TCRdb's copy keeps in-frame clones and lacks some. Among hundreds of thousands of clones listed, about 90% were seen once. Material: PBMCs or T cells enriched from blood (not recorded which). All receptors come from a woman aged 45-65 years in a cohort exposed to, infected with or recovered from COVID-19 (not recorded which).

V usage is TRBV14 and J usage is TRBJ2-1, with 9 bases lining up with TRBD2. The CDR3 is made up of 16 amino acids. Looked up from germline, CDR1 is SGHDN and CDR2 is FVKESK. Trimming at V came to 4 bases and at J to 3 bases, leaving 7 bases not matched to a gene. CDR3 nucleotide sequence: TGTGCCAGCAGCCCGCTCCTGACTAGCGGCTACAATGAGCAGTTCTTC. Encoded protein: CASSPLLTSGYNEQFF.

This clone was counted once. The J gene is TRBJ2-5, the V gene TRBV2; possibly TRBD1 for D (7 bases). CDR3 length equals 17 residues. CDR1 is SNHLY and CDR2 is FYNNEI in the germline V gene. Trimming removed 5 bases at V and 7 bases at J, with 26 bases between. The CDR3 here is CASSYMTGSLTGGTQYF. The CDR3 region has the DNA TGTGCCAGCAGTTATATGACAGGGTCCCTAACCGGGGGGACCCAGTACTTC.

The rearrangement joins TRBV5-1 to TRBJ2-5, with D uncertain. Germline CDR1 and CDR2: SGHRS and YFSETQ. V was cut by 4 bases and J by 2 bases, with 12 bases left in between. The CDR3 spans 14 residues. Here the CDR3 reads CASSLRQIQETQYF. In DNA, the CDR3 is TGCGCCAGCAGCCTTCGCCAGATACAAGAGACCCAGTACTTC.

The chain has TRBV7-9 and TRBJ1-4; 9 bases are a match to TRBD1. The CDR3 runs 15 residues. Germline V gene data show CDR1 as SEHNR and CDR2 as FQNEAQ (reference sequence). The V gene end was trimmed by 5 bases and the J gene end by 9 bases; junction bases not matched to a gene: 10. The CDR3 spells CASSLGTGIGKKLFF. The CDR3 nucleotides read TGTGCCAGCAGCCTAGGGACAGGGATAGGGAAAAAACTGTTTTTT.

The V call is TRBV5-5, the J call TRBJ1-2; tentative D call: TRBD1 (6 bases). Germline V gives CDR1 SGHKS, CDR2 YYEKEE (reference sequence). The CDR3 consists of 13 residues. V was clipped by 4 bases and J by 10 bases, with 17 bases between them. CDR3 sequence: CASSRNRESDYTF. CDR3 DNA: TGTGCCAGCAGCCGGAACAGGGAGAGTGACTACACCTTC.

This clone showed up just a few times. The V gene is TRBV6-1, the J gene TRBJ1-5, with no clear D. Trimming stripped 8 bases from V and 4 bases from J, with 12 bases between. There are 13 residues in the CDR3. CDR1 is MNHNS, CDR2 SASEGT, per germline. CDR3 protein: CASQEEGNQPQHF. CDR3 nucleotide sequence: TGTGCCAGCCAGGAGGAGGGAAATCAGCCCCAGCATTTT.

The chain recombines TRBV2 with TRBJ1-4; D may be TRBD1 (6 bases). CDR3 size: 16 residues. The V gene lost 6 bases and the J gene lost 4 bases, with 18 bases spanning the gap. Germline V gene lookup returns CDR1 SNHLY and CDR2 FYNNEI. This CDR3 is CASRTRGDNFNEKLFF. The CDR3 coding sequence is TGTGCCAGCAGAACTCGTGGGGACAACTTTAATGAAAAACTGTTTTTT.

The chain carries TRBV5-1 and TRBJ2-7, with D possibly TRBD1 on 5 matching bases. CDR3 length: 14 amino acids. Germline lookup yields CDR1 SGHRS and CDR2 YFSETQ. The V end lost 0 bases, the J end lost 6 bases, and 13 bases lay between the germline ends. This CDR3 is CASSLAGYDGEQYF. As DNA, the CDR3 is TGCGCCAGCAGCTTGGCAGGGTACGATGGCGAGCAGTACTTC.

The gene calls are TRBV3-1 (or the pseudogene TRBV3-2) and TRBJ1-1, with 9 bases fitting TRBD1. CDR1 is LGHDT, CDR2 YNNKEL, per germline (reference sequence). The CDR3 runs to 15 residues. Germline trimming cut 4 bases from V and 5 bases from J; bases unmatched to any gene: 8. CDR3 DNA sequence: TGTGCCAGCAGCCTGACAGGGGGATTGAGAACTGAAGCTTTCTTT. Its translation: CASSLTGGLRTEAFF.

CDR3 nucleotide sequence: TGTGCCAGCACGGACAGCCTAAATTCACCCCTCCACTTT. It translates to CASTDSLNSPLHF. The rearrangement links TRBV6-5 to TRBJ1-6; D may be TRBD1 (6 bases). The length of the CDR3 is 13 residues. Germline-derived CDR1 and CDR2 are MNHEY and SVGAGI. The ends were cut back, 7 bases at V and 7 bases at J, with 11 bases in the middle.

V and J are TRBV7-6 and TRBJ2-5; 10 bases agree with TRBD2. Per germline, CDR1 SGHVS and CDR2 FNYEAQ. There are 14 residues in the CDR3. V shed 7 bases and J 5 bases; nucleotides not matched to a gene: 7. This chain's CDR3 is CASTPGTSDETQYF. For the CDR3, the DNA is TGTGCCAGCACCCCCGGGACTAGCGACGAGACCCAGTACTTC.

The chain employs TRBV19 and TRBJ2-1; TRBD2 agrees at 7 bases. Germline V lookup: CDR1 LNHDA, CDR2 SQIVND (reference sequence). Trimming at V came to 5 bases and at J to 4 bases, leaving 5 bases not matched to a gene. There are 14 residues in the CDR3. The CDR3 DNA follows: TGTGCCAGTAGTTTTGGGACTAAATACAATGAGCAGTTCTTC. Translating it yields CASSFGTKYNEQFF.

J is TRBJ1-6 and V is TRBV7-2, with TRBD1 matching 9 bases. The CDR3 is 15 amino acids. From germline, CDR1 is SGHTA and CDR2 FQGNSA. J gave up 10 bases and V 2 bases, and 6 bases lay outside the gene matches. CDR3 in amino acids: CASSLRNRGQSPLHF. DNA of the CDR3: TGTGCCAGCAGCTTACGGAACAGGGGGCAATCACCCCTCCACTTT.

V usage is TRBV30 and J usage is TRBJ2-3; 9 bases are a match to TRBD1. CDR1 is GTSNPN, CDR2 SVGIG, per germline (reference sequence). V dropped 2 bases and J dropped 8; count of bases not matched to a gene: 8. CDR3 length: 14 amino acids. CDR3: CAWSKTGGGGTQYF. The CDR3 nucleotides read TGTGCCTGGAGTAAAACAGGGGGCGGCGGTACGCAGTATTTT. The variable domain in full, completed from reference TRBV30 and TRBJ2-3, reads SQTIHQWPATLVQPVGSPLSLECTVEGTSNPNLYWYRQAAGRGLQLLFYSVGIGQISSEVPQNLSASRPQDRQFILSSKKLLLSDSGFYLCAWSKTGGGGTQYFGPGTRLTVL.

The rearrangement links TRBV19 to TRBJ2-7, with D tentatively TRBD1 (6 bases). Trimming cost V 4 bases and J 6 bases, with 13 bases left between them. The CDR3 loop spans 13 amino acids. The germline V gene has CDR1 LNHDA and CDR2 SQIVND (reference sequence). The chain's CDR3 is CASSKLQGVEQYF. Here the CDR3 DNA reads TGTGCCAGTAGTAAGTTACAGGGAGTCGAGCAGTACTTC.

This clone showed up just a few times. CDR3 region: CASSFTGQGAEQFF. The CDR3 DNA follows: TGCGCCAGCAGCTTTACGGGACAGGGCGCTGAGCAGTTCTTC. J is TRBJ2-1 and V is TRBV4-1, with TRBD1 identical over 9 bases. V trimming: 5 bases; J trimming: 9 bases; junction bases outside the gene matches: 8. From germline, CDR1 is MGHRA and CDR2 YSYEKL. The CDR3 covers 14 residues.

V gene TRBV12-3 or TRBV12-4 combines with J gene TRBJ1-5; TRBD1 is a possible D gene (5 bases). With 7 bases removed from V and 6 bases from J, the gap between germline ends came to 13 bases. CDR3 size: 13 residues. CDR3 sequence (DNA): TGTGCCAGCACCGGGGGGGGGAGTCAGCCCCAGCATTTT. It translates to CASTGGGSQPQHF.

V is TRBV5-5 and J is TRBJ1-2, with a possible D match to TRBD1 (5 bases). CDR1 is SGHKS, CDR2 YYEKEE, per germline (reference sequence). The length of the CDR3 is 15 residues. The V end lost 4 bases, the J end lost 5 bases, and 18 bases lay between the germline ends. The CDR3 bases are TGTGCCAGCAGCGTCGGTTGGGGCCTGGGTTATGGCTACACCTTC. It encodes CASSVGWGLGYGYTF.

This clone was detected once. Other nucleotide sequences in the sample specify the same CDR3. The gene calls are TRBV6-5 and TRBJ1-2; D gene unclear. V was cut by 6 bases and J by 2 bases, with 10 bases left in between. Germline V gene sequence: CDR1 MNHEY, CDR2 SVGAGI. The CDR3 spans 13 residues. The CDR3 sequence: CASSLTGNYGYTF. The CDR3 DNA reads as TGTGCCAGCAGCCTGACTGGGAACTATGGCTACACCTTC.

The chain links TRBV29-1 to TRBJ2-2; TRBD2 might be the D (6 bases). V lost 5 bases, J lost 6 bases, and 7 bases lay in between. Germline V CDR1 and CDR2: SQVTM, ANQGSEA. This CDR3 contains 11 residues. The DNA of the CDR3 is TGCAGCGTTTGGGGGGCCGGGGAGCTGTTTTTT. As protein: CSVWGAGELFF.

This chain's CDR3 is CASGGGLTEAFF. As DNA, the CDR3 is TGTGCCAGCGGAGGGGGCCTCACTGAAGCTTTCTTT. The chain employs TRBV28 and TRBJ1-1; 7 positions match TRBD1. The CDR3 totals 12 residues. Germline CDR1 MDHEN, CDR2 SYDVKM. The junction had 4 bases not matched to a gene; V was cut back by 8 bases and J by 4 bases.

This chain connects TRBV6-5 to TRBJ2-1; 9 nucleotides line up with TRBD2. The CDR3 totals 15 residues. V lost 7 bases to trimming and J lost 6 bases; unmatched junction nucleotides: 10. Germline CDR1 and CDR2: MNHEY and SVGAGI. The DNA for the CDR3 is TGTGCCAGCACGAGTTTGTCTAGCGGGGCCAATGAGCAGTTCTTC. Translation gives CASTSLSSGANEQFF.

This clone has a handful of counts. DNA for the CDR3: TGTGCCAGCAGCTTAGTGGTAGGGTCCCGGGATCCTGGCTACACCTTC. This gives the protein CASSLVVGSRDPGYTF. The rearrangement links TRBV7-2 to TRBJ1-2, with no clear D. This CDR3 region has 16 residues. Trimming stripped 1 base from V and 7 bases from J, with 19 bases between. Germline V gives CDR1 SGHTA, CDR2 FQGNSA.